This TCR beta chain was recorded in a study of identical twins. Points from the study as a whole: Cord blood beta clonotypes present at high abundance carried fewer insertions; no such pattern appeared in memory repertoires.

To note about this clonotype: Its antigen is unknown.

There were only healthy Caucasians among the donors. The CDR3 runs 14 residues. Germline V gene sequence: CDR1 MDHEN, CDR2 SYDVKM. The V gene lost 6 bases and the J gene lost 5 bases, with 14 bases spanning the gap. Unique molecular identifiers were present on cDNA, and template switching added a universal primer site. One entry per CDR3 protein results from TCRdb running MiXCR on the 5' RACE reads. The sample includes about 530,000 distinct CDR3 sequences, approximately 20% seen only once; the top ten take approximately 0.52%. These same data were also listed under a study on yellow fever vaccine responses in identical twins. Per that study: Twins' vaccine T cell response reportedly gave the appearance of partial convergence and partial personalization.

The sample comprised CD4+ T cells sorted from blood. The genes are TRBV28 and TRBJ1-5, with D hard to call. This clonotype was sampled from a woman between 18 and 29 years old in good health. In nucleotides, the CDR3 is TGTGCCAGCAGCACCCCGGACCGGTATCAGCCCCAGCATTTT. Translation: CASSTPDRYQPQHF.